This record looks at one T cell receptor (beta chain) sequence and its context. Its antigen remains unknown. The data stem from a study of PD-1 blockade in classical Hodgkin lymphoma. Relapses following autologous stem cell transplantation were seen in all patients, with brentuximab vedotin exposure varying. Study findings and constraints: CD4+ TCR diversity, unlike CD8+, rose significantly by C4D1. Newly diagnosed patients had diversity similar to the baseline diversity of complete responders.

From germline, CDR1 is SGHKS and CDR2 YYEKEE (reference sequence). Trimming took 4 bases from V and 8 from J, leaving 15 bases between them. This CDR3 contains 14 residues. The table came from immunoSEQ multiplex PCR; TCRdb's copy has only in-frame clones and leaves some out. The sample consists of some 96,000 clones, roughly 88% of them appearing once. Sequencing was performed on peripheral blood mononuclear cells (PBMCs), taken at baseline. This chain connects TRBV5-5 to TRBJ2-2; D not certain. This clonotype originated in a human donor with classical Hodgkin lymphoma. This chain's CDR3 is CASSVPLRTGELFF. Written as DNA, the CDR3 is TGTGCCAGCAGCGTACCCCTCAGAACTGGGGAGCTGTTTTTT.